This T cell receptor beta chain came from a study of blood T cell repertoires in COVID-19. Study overall: Sites in the United States, Italy and Spain provided acute and convalescent COVID-19 samples.

The protocol was immunoSEQ multiplex PCR, while the TCRdb copy is restricted to in-frame clones and leaves out a portion. The sample records 120,000 or so clones, 65% to 85% being singletons. Trimming stripped 4 bases from V and 2 bases from J, with 8 bases between. Germline CDR1 ENHRY, CDR2 SYGVKD. The CDR3 totals 13 residues. The receptor was isolated from a woman in her seventies with acute or convalescent COVID-19. The chain couples TRBV10-3 to TRBJ1-1; D remains ambiguous. Sequencing used peripheral blood. The CDR3 loop is CAISAQINTEAFF. As DNA, the CDR3 is TGTGCCATCAGTGCACAGATAAACACTGAAGCTTTCTTT.